The next 20 T cell receptor beta chains were all read from a single sample in a study of T cells in Graves' hyperthyroidism and ophthalmopathy. TCR beta CDR3 regions were amplified from RNA. In the first-round RT-PCR of the TCR CDR3, the HTBI primer set was used. One entry per CDR3 protein, called by TCRdb with MiXCR from the multiplex PCR reads. The table shows fewer than 300,000 distinct CDR3 sequences, with nearly 15% occurring only once. The sample consisted of blood. The receptors come from a woman aged 50 to 60 with Graves' hyperthyroidism that later progressed to Graves' ophthalmopathy.

The genes are TRBV20-1 and TRBJ2-1; D might be TRBD1 (6 bases). V shed 0 bases and J shed 2 bases, with 8 bases lying between them. From germline, CDR1 is DFQATT and CDR2 SNEGSKA (reference sequence). This CDR3 is 14 amino acids long. Written as DNA, the CDR3 is TGCAGTGCTAGAGATAACAGGGCCTACAATGAGCAGTTCTTC. Encoded protein: CSARDNRAYNEQFF.

This clonotype appeared many times. The chain is built from TRBV28 and TRBJ2-1; D not resolved. CDR1 MDHEN and CDR2 SYDVKM come from the germline V gene. The CDR3 has 13 residues. The V end was cut by 3 bases, the J end by 4 bases, with 7 bases between. Here the CDR3 DNA reads TGTGCCAGCAGTTTGCGTAGTTACAATGAGCAGTTCTTC. Residues: CASSLRSYNEQFF.

The genes are TRBV4-1 and TRBJ1-5, with TRBD1 as a possible D gene (6 bases). V dropped 3 bases and J dropped 4 bases, with 22 bases sitting between them. The CDR3 contains 18 residues. Germline V gives CDR1 MGHRA, CDR2 YSYEKL. The CDR3 DNA reads as TGCGCCAGCAGCCACGAAAGGCGGGGGGCGAGGGGGAATCAGCCCCAGCATTTT. Translation: CASSHERRGARGNQPQHF.

About this clonotype: This may come from a read error, since a much larger clone is one base off. The rearrangement uses TRBV7-7 and TRBJ2-1; D gene uncertain. CDR1 and CDR2 from the germline V gene are SSHAT and FNYEAQ (reference sequence). The CDR3 totals 15 residues. CDR3 sequence: CASSITTVSYNEQSF. The CDR3, as DNA: TGTGCTAGCAGCATCACTACCGTCTCCTACAATGAGCAGTCCTTC.

This clonotype was counted ten times or more. V and J are TRBV12-3 or TRBV12-4 and TRBJ2-3; TRBD2 matches 8 bases. V shed 5 bases and J 1 base; nucleotides not matched to a gene: 8. There are 16 residues in the CDR3. CDR3 coding DNA: TGTGCCAGCAGTCCCCACCTGCGGGAGGGCACAGATACGCAGTATTTT. The encoded protein is CASSPHLREGTDTQYF.

This clonotype was seen once. A much larger clone sits a single nucleotide away, making a read error possible. V gene TRBV13 combines with J gene TRBJ1-2; D is perhaps TRBD1 (6 bases). Trimming removed 1 base from V and 6 bases from J, with 12 bases in between. CDR3 length equals 14 residues. The germline V gene encodes CDR1 PRHDT and CDR2 FYEKMQ (reference sequence). CDR3 nucleotides: TGTGCCAGCAGCTTAGACCAGGGGATCCATGGCTACACCTTC. Protein: CASSLDQGIHGYTF.

The chain joins TRBV7-3 to TRBJ1-1; 7 bases map to TRBD1. The CDR3 consists of 15 residues. CDR1 SGHTA and CDR2 FQGTGA come from the germline V gene. V gave up 4 bases and J gave up 11 bases; unmatched junction bases: 16. As DNA, the CDR3 is TGTGCCAGCAGCTCAAGGGGGGACAGCCCTGGGAGGGCTTTCTTT. Its translation is CASSSRGDSPGRAFF.

This clonotype appeared many times. The chain carries TRBV5-1 and TRBJ2-7; TRBD1 agrees at 7 bases. The CDR3 consists of 14 residues. From germline, CDR1 is SGHRS and CDR2 YFSETQ. The ends lost 4 bases at V and 0 bases at J; junction bases unmatched: 4. The chain's CDR3 is CASSARDSSYEQYF. The CDR3 coding sequence is TGCGCCAGCAGCGCCCGGGACAGCTCCTACGAGCAGTACTTC.

This clonotype was picked up many times. The rearrangement links TRBV7-8 to TRBJ2-1; D may be TRBD1 (6 bases). Trimming removed 2 bases at V and 2 bases at J, with 7 bases between. Germline-derived CDR1 and CDR2 are SGHVS and FQNEAQ. The CDR3 covers 14 residues. The CDR3 loop is CASSLPGAYNEQFF. The CDR3 DNA follows: TGTGCCAGCAGCTTACCAGGGGCCTACAATGAGCAGTTCTTC.

Many counts were recorded for this clonotype. The J gene is TRBJ2-7, the V gene TRBV28; no definite D call. This CDR3 has 11 residues. Trimming removed 5 bases at V and 4 bases at J, with 6 bases between. CDR1 is MDHEN and CDR2 is SYDVKM in the germline V gene. The DNA for the CDR3 is TGTGCCAGCAGTCCCCAGTACGAGCAGTACTTC. Translating gives CASSPQYEQYF.

This clonotype was detected ten times or more. The rearrangement joins TRBV7-9 to TRBJ2-7; unclear D gene. This CDR3 contains 15 residues. Trimming left V 1 base short and J 0 bases short, with 10 bases between. Germline V CDR1 and CDR2: SEHNR, FQNEAQ (reference sequence). CDR3 loop: CASSLGLISSYEQYF. CDR3 coding DNA: TGTGCCAGCAGCTTAGGACTGATCTCCTCCTACGAGCAGTACTTC.

This clonotype showed up many times. The chain links TRBV5-1 to TRBJ2-7; D is uncertain. Between the trimmed V and J ends, which lost 5 bases and 7 bases, there was a span of 25 bases. Germline lookup yields CDR1 SGHRS and CDR2 YFSETQ. The CDR3 extends over 16 amino acids. Written as DNA, the CDR3 is TGCGCCAGCAGTTATGATCCTACGATTACGACCGAGGAGCAGTACTTC. Its protein product is CASSYDPTITTEEQYF.

This clonotype has a count of ten or more. V usage is TRBV28 and J usage is TRBJ2-5; possibly TRBD1 for D (5 bases). Trimming removed 3 bases at V and 10 bases at J, with 15 bases between. Germline V gene sequence: CDR1 MDHEN, CDR2 SYDVKM. This CDR3 contains 13 residues. The CDR3, as DNA: TGTGCCAGCAGTTTTCTACAGGTCCCAGGCCAGTACTTC. Amino acid sequence: CASSFLQVPGQYF.

This clonotype has just a few counts. The genes are TRBV27 and TRBJ2-7; 8 nucleotides agree with TRBD2. J gave up 5 bases and V 8 bases, and 11 bases lay outside the gene matches. The germline V gene has CDR1 MNHEY and CDR2 SMNVEV (reference sequence). This CDR3 region has 14 residues. The CDR3 DNA reads TGTGCCAGCGGCCTTACGGGGGGGCCCGACGAGCAGTACTTC. Its protein product is CASGLTGGPDEQYF.

The rearrangement uses TRBV27 and TRBJ1-3, with D perhaps matching TRBD1 (5 bases). With 6 bases removed from V and 4 bases from J, the gap between germline ends came to 13 bases. Germline V gene lookup returns CDR1 MNHEY and CDR2 SMNVEV (reference sequence). This CDR3 spans 14 amino acids. This CDR3 is CASSQTGVGNTIYF. CDR3 sequence (DNA): TGTGCCAGCAGCCAAACGGGGGTAGGAAACACCATATATTTT.

This clonotype was observed a few times. The chain employs TRBV30 and TRBJ2-5; 8 nucleotides match TRBD2. The germline gives CDR1 GTSNPN, CDR2 SVGIG (reference sequence). The CDR3 contains 13 residues. V lost 5 bases to trimming and J lost 7 bases; unmatched junction nucleotides: 9. The chain's CDR3 is CAWFGGGRGTQYF. As DNA, the CDR3 is TGTGCCTGGTTCGGGGGGGGGCGGGGGACCCAGTACTTC.

This clonotype was recorded at least ten times. The V gene is TRBV30, the J gene TRBJ2-1; D ambiguous. The CDR3 runs 14 residues. The V gene's germline CDR1 is GTSNPN and CDR2 SVGIG (reference sequence). Between the trimmed V and J ends, which lost 6 bases and 0 bases, there was a span of 12 bases. CDR3 sequence (DNA): TGTGCCTGCGGTGGACCAAGCTCCTACAATGAGCAGTTCTTC. This sequence encodes CACGGPSSYNEQFF.

This clonotype was recorded at least ten times. The chain uses TRBV28 and TRBJ2-1; 12 nucleotides match TRBD2. Germline CDR1 and CDR2: MDHEN and SYDVKM. This CDR3 contains 15 residues. V trimming: 8 bases; J trimming: 6 bases; junction bases outside the gene matches: 8. The CDR3 DNA reads as TGTGCCAGCGATAACCTAGCGGGAGGGATCAATGAGCAGTTCTTC. It yields the protein CASDNLAGGINEQFF.

With regard to this clonotype: Mismatch with germline at one junction end may stem from a read error. V usage is TRBV7-7 and J usage is TRBJ2-2; 7 bases align to TRBD2. Germline V CDR1 and CDR2: SSHAT, FNYEAQ (reference sequence). This CDR3 is 18 amino acids long. CDR3 sequence: CASSHDRGSGANTGELFF. The CDR3 DNA reads as TGTGCTAGCAGCCATGACCGTGGAAGCGGGGCGAACACCGGGGAGCTGTTTTTT.

There are many counts of this clonotype. V and J are TRBV2 and TRBJ1-1; maybe TRBD1 (5 bases). Germline V lookup: CDR1 SNHLY, CDR2 FYNNEI. The CDR3 runs 11 residues. The V end lost 7 bases, the J end lost 7 bases, and 10 bases lay between the germline ends. The CDR3 loop is CASKDIFEAFF. The CDR3 region has the DNA TGTGCCAGCAAGGACATCTTTGAAGCTTTCTTT.